A selection of T cell receptor beta chains follows, all from one sample in a study of cytomegalovirus exposure and HLA in healthy donors. Only in-frame clones appear in the TCRdb table, and some are missing; sequencing was by immunoSEQ multiplex PCR. Among some 110,000 clones, about 79% were seen once, and the ten largest hold roughly 3%. The sample consisted of PBMCs. These TCRs come from a young woman in good health and CMV-seropositive. The CDR3 runs from the conserved cysteine through the conserved F or W. Each record gives: J gene, D gene, clone size, V gene, CDR3 protein, CDR3 DNA. The D gene is left open where the match is weak. Size is stated for part of the rows, as once, few or many counts, or as a class when the clone is expanded.

J: TRBJ1-1; D: -; size: few; V: TRBV11-3; CDR3: CASSLDSVEGGWTEAFF; DNA: TGTGCCAGCAGCTTAGATTCGGTAGAGGGTGGTTGGACTGAAGCTTTCTTT
J: TRBJ1-1; D: -; size: -; V: TRBV27; CDR3: CASSLLRGGLNTEAFF; DNA: TGTGCCAGCAGTTTATTACGCGGAGGGCTGAACACTGAAGCTTTCTTT
J: TRBJ1-4; D: -; size: -; V: TRBV28; CDR3: CASSAQQAPNEKLFF; DNA: TGTGCCAGCAGTGCCCAACAGGCCCCTAATGAAAAACTGTTTTTT
J: TRBJ2-3; D: -; size: -; V: TRBV21-1; CDR3: CASSKNGTGKADTQYF; DNA: TGTGCCAGCAGCAAAAACGGGACAGGGAAAGCAGATACGCAGTATTTT
J: TRBJ2-7; D: -; size: few; V: TRBV5-1; CDR3: CASSLGQWRFAYEQYF; DNA: TGCGCCAGCAGCTTGGGTCAATGGCGGTTCGCCTACGAGCAGTACTTC
J: TRBJ1-1; D: -; size: few; V: TRBV14; CDR3: CASSHSVSSEAFF; DNA: TGTGCCAGCAGCCACTCGGTTTCGTCTGAAGCTTTCTTT
J: TRBJ1-2; D: -; size: -; V: TRBV5-1; CDR3: CASSRDRIYGYTF; DNA: TGCGCCAGCAGCCGAGACAGAATCTATGGCTACACCTTC
J: TRBJ1-6; D: TRBD1; size: -; V: TRBV2; CDR3: CASTGTENSPLHF; DNA: TGTGCCAGCACCGGGACAGAAAATTCACCCCTCCACTTT
J: TRBJ2-1; D: -; size: -; V: TRBV28; CDR3: CASSLRGRSYNEQFF; DNA: TGTGCCAGCAGTTTAAGAGGGCGCTCCTACAATGAGCAGTTCTTC
J: TRBJ2-2; D: -; size: -; V: TRBV7-3; CDR3: CANSQGPNTGELFF; DNA: TGTGCCAACAGCCAGGGGCCGAACACCGGGGAGCTGTTTTTT
J: TRBJ2-5; D: TRBD2; size: -; V: TRBV5-4; CDR3: CASSLEKLAGETQYF; DNA: TGTGCCAGCAGCTTGGAAAAGTTAGCGGGGGAGACCCAGTACTTC
J: TRBJ1-2; D: TRBD1; size: -; V: TRBV27; CDR3: CASSFLPGQGPTNYGYTF; DNA: TGTGCCAGCAGTTTTCTTCCGGGACAGGGGCCTACTAACTATGGCTACACCTTC
J: TRBJ1-1; D: TRBD1; size: few; V: TRBV4-1; CDR3: CASSGQAGTDPFF; DNA: TGCGCCAGCAGCGGGCAAGCCGGGACAGATCCTTTCTTT
J: TRBJ1-1; D: -; size: -; V: TRBV2; CDR3: CASSGRGNTEAFF; DNA: TGTGCCAGCAGTGGGCGGGGGAACACTGAAGCTTTCTTT
J: TRBJ1-3; D: -; size: -; V: TRBV19; CDR3: CASRGSAGNTIYF; DNA: TGTGCCAGTCGGGGGTCAGCTGGAAACACCATATATTTT
J: TRBJ2-3; D: TRBD2; size: -; V: TRBV19; CDR3: CASSFRPGLAGEGTQYF; DNA: TGTGCCAGTAGCTTCCGACCGGGACTAGCGGGAGAGGGGACGCAGTATTTT
J: TRBJ1-1; D: -; size: -; V: TRBV6-1; CDR3: CASSGTGWVNTEAFF; DNA: TGTGCCAGCAGTGGCACAGGGTGGGTGAACACTGAAGCTTTCTTT
J: TRBJ2-1; D: TRBD2; size: -; V: TRBV12-5; CDR3: CASGLDGWGRAYNEQFF; DNA: TGTGCTAGTGGTTTGGACGGGTGGGGGAGGGCATACAATGAGCAGTTCTTC